The clone carrying this TCR beta chain appeared once. The source of the sample is a study of blood T cell repertoires in COVID-19. Study as a whole: T cells, B-cell-depleted T cells, or PBMCs provided the cDNA or gDNA that served as material.

Participants spanned ages about 18 to 90 years and resided in some 22 US areas. Clones were sequenced by immunoSEQ multiplex PCR, and TCRdb holds only the in-frame ones, with some missing. In the table there are some 260,000 clones, under 90% of which are singletons. Sequenced: PBMCs or T cells enriched from blood (not recorded which). The source of this sequence is a young man with acute COVID-19.

In DNA, the CDR3 is TGTGCCAGCAGCTCACCCACGGGACAGTTGTACGGCTACACCTTC. Amino acid sequence: CASSSPTGQLYGYTF. The chain joins TRBV11-2 to TRBJ1-2, with TRBD1 matching over 7 bases. V was clipped by 4 bases and J by 8 bases; unmatched bases: 13. The CDR3 totals 15 residues. CDR1 and CDR2 from the germline V gene are SGHAT and FQNNGV.